This record concerns one TCR beta chain sequence. Its specificity is unknown. The sample is drawn from a study of cytomegalovirus exposure and HLA in healthy donors. Broader study findings: A link between a missense DCLRE1C variant and TCR beta V- and J-gene trimming emerged from a later analysis. Presence/absence analysis assumed near-uniform sequencing depth across donors. Highly shared sequence variants in one cluster were likely a sequencing artifact. Most of the TCR beta V segments (in an earlier analysis) were productive either about 87% or about 30% of the time.

Primers for the PCR totalled 60 Vbeta and 13 Jbeta. The repertoire was sequenced with immunoSEQ multiplex PCR; TCRdb's copy has only in-frame clones and lacks some. This table has more than 150,000 clones, around 79% appearing once. The receptor was derived from a girl under 18 in good health and CMV-seropositive. Source material: PBMCs.

This CDR3 is CASSLAPGQGYEQYF. The CDR3 nucleotides read TGTGCCAGCAGCTTAGCACCGGGACAGGGATACGAGCAGTACTTC. The chain combines TRBV11-2 with TRBJ2-7, with 9 bases identical to TRBD1. J lost 4 bases, V lost 1 base, and 5 bases had no gene match. Germline assignment: CDR1 SGHAT and CDR2 FQNNGV. The CDR3 loop spans 15 amino acids. Full variable domain (remainder filled in from reference TRBV11-2 and TRBJ2-7): EAGVAQSPRYKIIEKRQSVAFWCNPISGHATLYWYQQILGQGPKLLIQFQNNGVVDDSQLPKDRFSAERLKGVDSTLKIQPAKLEDSAVYLCASSLAPGQGYEQYFGPGTRLTVT.